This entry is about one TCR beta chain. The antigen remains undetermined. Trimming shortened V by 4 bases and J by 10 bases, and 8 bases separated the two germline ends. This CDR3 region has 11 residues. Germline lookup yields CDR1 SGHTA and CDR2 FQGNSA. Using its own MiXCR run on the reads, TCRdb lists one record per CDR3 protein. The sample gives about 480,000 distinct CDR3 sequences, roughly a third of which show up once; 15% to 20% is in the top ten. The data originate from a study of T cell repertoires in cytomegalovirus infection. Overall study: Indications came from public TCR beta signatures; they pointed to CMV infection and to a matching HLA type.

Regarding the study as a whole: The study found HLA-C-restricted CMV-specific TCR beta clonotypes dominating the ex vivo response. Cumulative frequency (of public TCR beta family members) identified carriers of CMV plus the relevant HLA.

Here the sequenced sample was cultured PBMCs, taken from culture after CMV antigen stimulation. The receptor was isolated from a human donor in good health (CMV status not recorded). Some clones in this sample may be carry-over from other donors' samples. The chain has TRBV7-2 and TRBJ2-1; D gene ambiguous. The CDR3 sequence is CASSSLREQFF. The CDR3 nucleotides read TGTGCCAGCAGCTCACTAAGGGAGCAGTTCTTC.